The T cell receptor beta chain under discussion was sequenced for a study of human T cells and chemical hapten exposure. Study information: It was small differences in pooled library volume that mainly caused per-sample TCR yields to vary.

Time point indicated: patch test 3, about 24 weeks after DPC sensitization. The treatment is: therapeutic diphenylcyclopropenone sensitization with weekly scalp DPC. Whole blood, unfractionated, served as the material for total RNA extraction. As for this clonotype: Its antigen is as yet unknown.

Study-level findings and limits: Significantly more large CDR3 similarity clusters arose among expanded TCRs than among controls.

V lost 3 bases and J lost 3, with 16 bases in between. The germline CDR1 and CDR2 sequences are SQVTM and ANQGSEA. The CDR3 is 15 amino acids. In the authors' methods: Samples held a median of approximately 96,000 TCRs, range roughly 20,000–690,600. TCRdb fed the RACE reads into MiXCR, producing one record per CDR3 protein. The V and J calls were not made by the authors but by TCRdb's processing. The data show just under 40,000 distinct CDR3 sequences, with about 12% seen just once and around 2.5% held by the top ten. The clonotype comes from a woman in her 40s with alopecia areata. Some clones in this sample may be carry-over from other donors' samples. This chain joins TRBV29-1 and TRBJ2-3; a possible D gene is TRBD1 (6 bases). The input for sequencing was whole blood, taken in connection with sensitization to the hapten diphenylcyclopropenone (DPC). CDR3 sequence (DNA): TGCAGCGTTGAGATGGGGGCCCAATGGACAGATACGCAGTATTTT. Translating it yields CSVEMGAQWTDTQYF.